This T cell receptor beta chain was sequenced during a study of cytomegalovirus exposure and HLA in healthy donors (dated by TCRdb to between 2016 and 2019). About the investigation overall: An earlier analysis of several hundred of the donors reported about 290 Gb of sequence data and 100 million to 130 million unique TCR beta sequences from around 200 million T cells. Roughly 300 gigabases of sequencing data and approximately 80 million unique TCR sequences were included in an early release covering about 700 HLA-typed donors. Of the roughly 400 genotyped donors, 65% to 90% fell in the genetic ancestry cluster associated with self-reported Caucasian donors. The study aimed to test whether signatures of past pathogen exposure could be identified by cataloging public T cell receptors. The study profiled the T cell repertoires of fewer than 850 subjects by immunosequencing and related them to cytomegalovirus serostatus. A separate validation cohort of 100 to 150 different subjects was used in addition to the roughly 720-subject first cohort. To predict cytomegalovirus infection status, the study brought together high-throughput TCR immunosequencing, statistical association of individual TCRs with disease status, and machine learning. In a later analysis, previously published TCR beta repertoires from some 640 donors were re-analyzed and high-resolution HLA genotyping was added so that TCR occurrence patterns could be studied. Rather than drawing on any new phenotypic data, the later analysis identified candidate immune exposures from TCR beta sequences and the way those sequences occurred across donors. In an earlier analysis of over 550 of the donors, high-throughput TCR beta sequencing was used to judge whether each TCR beta V gene segment behaved as functional or pseudogenic. Donor age, sex, ethnicity and CMV serostatus were compiled together with the repertoire data. Genome-wide SNP genotypes for about 65% of the roughly 700 donors were used in a later genetic analysis, which treated that subset as a discovery cohort. Every discovery cohort repertoire had been produced on one sequencing platform. Class I and class II HLA loci were covered by the typing at four-digit resolution. The number of donors typed differed by locus, with 629-630 for A, B, C, DRB1 and DQB1, 522 for DQA1, about 610 for DPA1, and 472 for DPB1. Four or five DR-DQ haplotypes were treated as single units for association and clustering because of strong linkage in the cohort. Among roughly 370 genotyped donors of the cohort, an average of approximately 250,000 unique TCR beta nucleotide sequences were sequenced per donor, about a sixth of them non-productive. Broad study findings and their caveats: Across donors, most TCR sequences were observed very rarely, whereas some public TCRs were present in many individuals. Strong co-occurrence of HLA alleles, especially DR and DQ, made assigning TCR associations to individual alleles difficult. A later analysis found that TCR association rates varied across HLA loci, with DRB1 alleles showing the most associated TCRs and HLA-C alleles the fewest. Some 16 rarely observed V segments, including chromosome 9 orphons, were excluded from the earlier analysis of about 610 of the donors because counts were too low. In vitro tests confirmed that three of the cytomegalovirus-associated TCR beta chains recognize cytomegalovirus antigens. In an earlier analysis of some 500 of the donors, most TCR beta V segments were observed in productive rearrangements about 87% or about 30% of the time, broadly matching IMGT annotations. The 87-base-pair reads could not distinguish some IMGT-functional V segments, including TRBV6-2 and TRBV6-3, so those segments were excluded. The study listed 170 or so TCR beta chains as associated with cytomegalovirus. According to a later genetic analysis, donors in an Asian-associated ancestry cluster had fewer N-insertions in productive TCRs than the approximately 690-donor mean. Roughly uniform sequencing depth across donors was assumed in presence/absence analyses, although this assumption may not hold. A further reported finding was that TCR beta sequences accurately predicted the HLA-A and HLA-B alleles for most subjects in the first cohort. In a later genetic analysis, a missense DCLRE1C variant was associated with V-gene and J-gene trimming of TCR beta chains, and the association was replicated in an independent cohort. In a later analysis, HLA-associated TCR beta chains showed more clonal expansion and lower generation probabilities than non-associated chains that were equally common. According to a later analysis, parvovirus B19, influenza, CMV and Epstein-Barr virus appeared linked to several top co-occurrence clusters. The sequencing pipeline was judged likely to have produced a cluster of highly shared sequence variants as a technical artifact. For the cohort, immune exposure information was limited to CMV serostatus. Most CMV-associated TCR beta chains appeared to be HLA-restricted in a later analysis, and the HLA associations seemed to be driven largely by CMV exposure. Correlated functional status among segregating V segments might reflect linkage disequilibrium, but an unknown experimental factor could not be ruled out. Because HLA typing was unavailable for some donors at each locus, only the typed subset was used in association tests. The classifier was reported to diagnose cytomegalovirus status with high specificity and sensitivity in both the original and validation cohorts. It was suggested by the authors that the approach could potentially be generalized to other disease states and immunological phenotypes. Specific HLA alleles were associated with roughly 17,000 TCR beta sequences at a false discovery rate of 0.05 in a later analysis. In this cohort, only TCR beta chains were sequenced, and detectable features were limited by the absence of alpha or paired-chain data.

The protocol used for the library was the immunoSEQ multiplex PCR assay. A mixture of 60 forward primers for TCR Vbeta segments and 13 reverse primers for TCR Jbeta segments was used in the multiplex PCR. Amplification of the CDR3 region of rearranged TCR beta genes was performed with a multiplex PCR assay on genomic DNA. On the Illumina HiSeq System, the amplified TCR beta libraries were sequenced as 87-base-pair reads. The source study handled its data this way. In a later analysis, tens of millions of unique TCR beta chains were counted across the roughly 610 repertoires, and roughly 11 million of these chains were shared by at least two donors. Raw reads were error-corrected and collapsed into unique sequences by a nearest-neighbor algorithm in which closely related sequences were merged to remove PCR and sequencing errors. CDR3 sequences were aligned to IMGT reference sequences to assign V, D and J gene segments. Each retained sequence needed at least a six-nucleotide match to both a V gene segment and a J gene segment. Rearrangements were called productive when the CDR3 lacked stop codons and stayed in frame with V and J; all others were non-productive. CDR3 was defined by IMGT convention, running from the second conserved V-encoded cysteine to the conserved J-encoded phenylalanine. In an earlier analysis of some 550 of the donors, sequences lacking an unambiguous match to a single V gene segment were excluded. In an earlier analysis of 587 of the donors, V segments were called functional above 56.7% productive rearrangements and were called segregating when the between-donor standard deviation exceeded 5%. A statistical classification framework was built for diagnosing cytomegalovirus status from the catalog of TCR beta chain sequences. In a later analysis, V and J genes were assigned by comparing TCR nucleotide sequences against IMGT/GENE-DB human TR gene sequences. A later analysis assigned CDR3 sequences and most-parsimonious VDJ recombination scenarios with the TCRdist pipeline. In a later analysis, each TCR beta chain was defined by its CDR3 amino acid sequence together with its V-gene family, and reads without a unique V-gene family were excluded. A later analysis removed 600 or so highly shared, low-generation-probability nucleotide sequences to deal with suspected cross-contamination and a sequencing artifact. A later analysis calculated a clonal expansion index for each public chain from normalized within-repertoire ranks of inferred template counts. In a later analysis, generation probabilities were computed with a VDJ recombination model fitted to out-of-frame rearrangements, and the resulting probabilities were checked against IGoR. Hypergeometric tests were used in a later analysis to score TCR-TCR, TCR-HLA and TCR-CMV co-occurrence, with a repertoire-size bias correction applied to the TCR pairs. In a later analysis, false discovery rates were estimated by permuting HLA or CMV assignments 20 times. In a later analysis, co-occurring TCRs were grouped using DBSCAN, and TCRdist sequence similarity was added for clustering within HLA-allele-positive subsets. Repertoires with fewer than 30,000 or more than 120,000 public chains were left out of co-occurrence clustering, as were about 5 repertoires with anomalous nucleotide sharing. Not all clones reach the TCRdb copy of this immuneACCESS table, which keeps in-frame sequences only. Checked studies attribute under half of the gap to unresolved V genes and leave the rest unexplained. V, J and clone size are taken as reported in that table, and D and trimming were inferred from the DNA itself. The sample yields more than 100,000 clones; 60% to 80% were counted once. Together, the top ten hold 1.1% of the sample.

The cohort was made up of 650 to 700 healthy bone marrow donors. All cohort members were sampled while nominally healthy, although unrecorded immune exposures were likely present. The donor tested CMV seronegative, placing the donor among the approximately 360 seronegative members of the cohort. Every donor gave a peripheral blood sample, and the peripheral blood mononuclear cells from that sample were used for TCR beta sequencing. Genomic DNA was extracted from the blood cell samples with the Qiagen DNeasy Blood Extraction Kit. CDR1 and CDR2 were assigned from the germline V gene as KGHSH and LQKENI. Spanning cysteine to phenylalanine, the CDR3 consists of 14 amino acids. The entry retains the CDR3 DNA only, 42 bases that are in frame from base 1. The junction shows trimming of 5 bases on V and 8 bases on J, plus 15 bases between the germline ends. With regard to this clone: No cognate antigen has been identified for it. Base qualities are missing; no much larger clone stands one base away.

The chain joins TRBV18 to TRBJ1-4; matching of 5 bases hints at TRBD1 as the D gene. The sequencing sample was made of PBMCs. This clonotype originated in a male donor in good health and CMV-seronegative. The CDR3 in this case is CASSSYGGDEKLFF. The DNA sequence is given as TGTGCCAGCTCATCCTACGGGGGAGACGAAAAACTGTTTTTT.